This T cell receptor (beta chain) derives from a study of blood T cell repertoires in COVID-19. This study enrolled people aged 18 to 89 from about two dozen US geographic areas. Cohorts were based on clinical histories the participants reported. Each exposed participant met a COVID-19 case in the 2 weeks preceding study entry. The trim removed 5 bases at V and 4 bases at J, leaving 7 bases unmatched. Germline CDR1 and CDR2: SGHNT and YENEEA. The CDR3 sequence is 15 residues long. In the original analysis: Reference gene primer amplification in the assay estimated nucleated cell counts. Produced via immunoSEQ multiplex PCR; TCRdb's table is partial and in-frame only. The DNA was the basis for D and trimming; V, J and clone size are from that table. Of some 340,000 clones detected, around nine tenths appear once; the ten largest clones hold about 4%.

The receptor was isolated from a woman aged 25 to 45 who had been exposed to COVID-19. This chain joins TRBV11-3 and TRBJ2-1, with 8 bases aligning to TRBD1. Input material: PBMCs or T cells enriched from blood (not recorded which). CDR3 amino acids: CASSAGQAGYNEQFF. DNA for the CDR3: TGTGCCAGCAGCGCGGGACAGGCAGGTTACAATGAGCAGTTCTTC.